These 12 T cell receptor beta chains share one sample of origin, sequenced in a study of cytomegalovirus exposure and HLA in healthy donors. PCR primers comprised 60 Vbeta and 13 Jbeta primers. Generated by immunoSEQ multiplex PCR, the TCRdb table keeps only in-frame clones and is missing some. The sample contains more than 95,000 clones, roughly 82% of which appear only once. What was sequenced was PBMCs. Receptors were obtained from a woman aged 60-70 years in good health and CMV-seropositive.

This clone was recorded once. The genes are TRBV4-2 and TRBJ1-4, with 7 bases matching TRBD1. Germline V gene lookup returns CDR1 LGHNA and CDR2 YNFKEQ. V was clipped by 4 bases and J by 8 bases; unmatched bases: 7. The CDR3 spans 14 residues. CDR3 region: CASSPTGVQEKLFF. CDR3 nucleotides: TGTGCCAGCAGCCCCACAGGGGTTCAGGAAAAACTGTTTTTT.

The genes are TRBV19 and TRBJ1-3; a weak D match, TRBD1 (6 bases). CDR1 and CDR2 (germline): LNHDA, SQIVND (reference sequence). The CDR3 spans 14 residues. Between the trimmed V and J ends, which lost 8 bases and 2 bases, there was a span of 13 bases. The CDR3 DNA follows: TGTGCCAGTTCCACCCAGGGGACTGGAAACACCATATATTTT. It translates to CASSTQGTGNTIYF.

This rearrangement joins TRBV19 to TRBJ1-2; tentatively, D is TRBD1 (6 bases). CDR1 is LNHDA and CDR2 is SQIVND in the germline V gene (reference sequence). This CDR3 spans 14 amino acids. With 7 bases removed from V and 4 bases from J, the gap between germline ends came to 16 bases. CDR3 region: CASKVSGDGYGYTF. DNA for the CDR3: TGTGCCAGTAAGGTTTCAGGGGATGGCTATGGCTACACCTTC. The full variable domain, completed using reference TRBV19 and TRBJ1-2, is DGGITQSPKYLFRKEGQNVTLSCEQNLNHDAMYWYRQDPGQGLRLIYYSQIVNDFQKGDIAEGYSVSREKKESFPLTVTSAQKNPTAFYLCASKVSGDGYGYTFGSGTRLTVV.

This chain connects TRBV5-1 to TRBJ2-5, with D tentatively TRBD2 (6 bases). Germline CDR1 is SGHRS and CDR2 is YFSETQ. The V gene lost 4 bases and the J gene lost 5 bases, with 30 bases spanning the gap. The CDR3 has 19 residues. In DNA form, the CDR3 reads TGCGCCAGCAGCCGACAACTATTGTCCGGGACTCAGGGATGGGAGACCCAGTACTTC. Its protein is CASSRQLLSGTQGWETQYF. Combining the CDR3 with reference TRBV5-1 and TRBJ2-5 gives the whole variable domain KAGVTQTPRYLIKTRGQQVTLSCSPISGHRSVSWYQQTPGQGLQFLFEYFSETQRNKGNFPGRFSGRQFSNSRSEMNVSTLELGDSALYLCASSRQLLSGTQGWETQYFGPGTRLLVL.

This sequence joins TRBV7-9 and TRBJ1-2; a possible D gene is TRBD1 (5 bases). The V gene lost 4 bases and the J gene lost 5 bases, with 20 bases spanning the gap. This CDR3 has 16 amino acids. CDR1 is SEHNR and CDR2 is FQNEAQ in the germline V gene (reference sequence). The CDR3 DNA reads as TGTGCCAGCAGCTCGGCCCTGACTGGAGGGGATTATGGCTACACCTTC. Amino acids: CASSSALTGGDYGYTF.

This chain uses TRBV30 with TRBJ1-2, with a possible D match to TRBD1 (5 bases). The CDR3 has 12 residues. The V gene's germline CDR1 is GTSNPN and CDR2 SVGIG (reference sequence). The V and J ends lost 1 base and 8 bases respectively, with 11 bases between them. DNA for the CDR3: TGTGCCTGGAGTGCAAAGGGGCACGGCTACACCTTC. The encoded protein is CAWSAKGHGYTF.

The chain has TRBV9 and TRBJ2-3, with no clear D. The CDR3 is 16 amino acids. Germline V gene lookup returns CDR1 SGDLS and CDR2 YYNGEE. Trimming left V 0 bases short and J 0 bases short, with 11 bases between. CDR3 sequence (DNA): TGTGCCAGCAGCGTAGGCTCAGCGACTAGCACAGATACGCAGTATTTT. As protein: CASSVGSATSTDTQYF.

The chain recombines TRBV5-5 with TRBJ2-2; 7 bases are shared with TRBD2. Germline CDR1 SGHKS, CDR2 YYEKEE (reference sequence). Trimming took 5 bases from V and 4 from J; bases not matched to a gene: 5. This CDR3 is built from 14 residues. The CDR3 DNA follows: TGTGCCAGCAGTCCGAGCGGGGTCACCGGGGAGCTGTTTTTT. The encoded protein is CASSPSGVTGELFF.

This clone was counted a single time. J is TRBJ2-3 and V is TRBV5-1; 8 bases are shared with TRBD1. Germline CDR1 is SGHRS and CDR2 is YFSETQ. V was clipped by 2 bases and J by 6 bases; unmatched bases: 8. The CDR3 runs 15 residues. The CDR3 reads CASSLPTGDGDTQYF. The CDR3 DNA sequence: TGCGCCAGCAGCTTACCGACAGGGGACGGGGATACGCAGTATTTT.

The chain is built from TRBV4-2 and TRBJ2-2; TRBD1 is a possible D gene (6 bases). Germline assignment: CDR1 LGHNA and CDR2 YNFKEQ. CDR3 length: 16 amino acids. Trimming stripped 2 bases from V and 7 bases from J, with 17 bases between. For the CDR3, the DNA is TGTGCCAGCAGCCAAAAATCTTTCAGGGGTATCGGGGAGCTGTTTTTT. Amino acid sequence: CASSQKSFRGIGELFF.

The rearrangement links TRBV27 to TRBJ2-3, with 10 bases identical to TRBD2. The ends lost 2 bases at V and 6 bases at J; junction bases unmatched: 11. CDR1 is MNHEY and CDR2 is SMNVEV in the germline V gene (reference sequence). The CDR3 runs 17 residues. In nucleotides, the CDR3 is TGTGCCAGCAGTTTACCCCCGGTGGCTAGCGGGAGCGATACGCAGTATTTT. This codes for CASSLPPVASGSDTQYF.

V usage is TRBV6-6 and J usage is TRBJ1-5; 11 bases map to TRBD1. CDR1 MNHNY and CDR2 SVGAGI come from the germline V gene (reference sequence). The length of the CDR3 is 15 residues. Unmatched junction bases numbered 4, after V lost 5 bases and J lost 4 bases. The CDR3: CASSPGQGANQPQHF. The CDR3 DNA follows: TGTGCCAGCAGTCCTGGACAGGGGGCAAATCAGCCCCAGCATTTT.